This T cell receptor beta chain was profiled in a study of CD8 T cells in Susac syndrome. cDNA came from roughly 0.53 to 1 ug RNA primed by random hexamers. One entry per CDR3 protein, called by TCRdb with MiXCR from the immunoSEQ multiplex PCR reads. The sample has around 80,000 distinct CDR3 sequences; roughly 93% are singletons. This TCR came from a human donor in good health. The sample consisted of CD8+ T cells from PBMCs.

The CDR3 DNA follows: TGTGCCAGCAGCTTAGATCACTGGGGATCTACGAGCTCCTACGAGCAGTACGTC. Its protein is CASSLDHWGSTSSYEQYV. The rearrangement joins TRBV11-2 to TRBJ2-7; D is undetermined. V lost 0 bases and J 0 bases, leaving 18 bases between the germline ends. CDR1 SGHAT and CDR2 FQNNGV come from the germline V gene. This CDR3 has 18 residues.